These 10 T cell receptor beta chains share one sample of origin, sequenced in a study of T cells in Graves' hyperthyroidism and ophthalmopathy. Amplification targeted TCR beta CDR3 regions from RNA transcripts. The TCR CDR3 was amplified in a first-round RT-PCR using the HTBI primer set. TCRdb reprocessed the multiplex PCR reads via MiXCR and lists one record per CDR3 protein. The table records around 250,000 distinct CDR3 sequences, just over 14% of them present only once. Material for sequencing was blood. The receptors originated from a woman aged 40 to 49 with Graves' hyperthyroidism that later progressed to Graves' ophthalmopathy.

This clonotype has a single count. A much larger clonotype is one base distant, so this may be a read error. V and J are TRBV29-1 and TRBJ2-2; perhaps TRBD2 as D (6 bases). The CDR3 runs 14 residues. Trimming removed 6 bases at V and 5 bases at J, with 16 bases between. Germline lookup yields CDR1 SQVTM and CDR2 ANQGSEA. CDR3 loop: CSVGPGLGTGELFF. In nucleotides, the CDR3 is TGCAGCGTCGGACCGGGACTCGGGACCGGGGAGCTGTTTTTT.

The V call is TRBV28, the J call TRBJ2-7, with TRBD2 matching over 7 bases. J was trimmed by 0 bases and V by 3 bases; bases with no gene match: 2. The CDR3 spans 14 residues. The V gene's germline CDR1 is MDHEN and CDR2 SYDVKM. CDR3 residues: CASSFGGGSYEQYF. The DNA for the CDR3 is TGTGCCAGCAGTTTTGGGGGGGGCTCCTACGAGCAGTACTTC.

This clonotype appeared many times. J is TRBJ1-2 and V is TRBV2; no clear D. V dropped 3 bases and J dropped 2 bases, with 19 bases sitting between them. CDR3 length equals 17 residues. The germline V gene encodes CDR1 SNHLY and CDR2 FYNNEI. CDR3 nucleotide sequence: TGTGCCAGCAGTGACCCCCCTATGGGCATAGAGAACTATGGCTACACCTTC. Protein: CASSDPPMGIENYGYTF.

This clonotype was picked up a small number of times. V usage is TRBV6-8 and J usage is TRBJ1-1; D gene ambiguous. V dropped 2 bases and J dropped 10 bases, with 17 bases sitting between them. This CDR3 contains 14 residues. Looked up from germline, CDR1 is MNHGY and CDR2 is SAAAGT. The CDR3 DNA sequence: TGTGCCAGCAGTTACGGCCAATCGGGCTCTGGAGCTTTCTTT. The encoded protein is CASSYGQSGSGAFF.

The V and J genes are TRBV7-9 and TRBJ1-2; D is uncertain. In germline, CDR1 is SEHNR, CDR2 FQNEAQ (reference sequence). The CDR3 runs 15 residues. The V end was cut by 4 bases, the J end by 5 bases, with 17 bases between. This chain's CDR3 is CASSSINLWRYGYTF. CDR3 DNA sequence: TGTGCCAGCAGCTCCATTAATCTATGGAGGTATGGCTACACCTTC. Drawing the rest from reference TRBV7-9 and TRBJ1-2, the complete variable domain is DTGVSQNPRHKITKRGQNVTFRCDPISEHNRLYWYRQTLGQGPEFLTYFQNEAQLEKSRLLSDRFSAERPKGSFSTLEIQRTEQGDSAMYLCASSSINLWRYGYTFGSGTRLTVV.

There are many counts of this clonotype. The V call is TRBV3-1, the J call TRBJ2-3, with 10 positions matching TRBD2. The CDR3 covers 17 residues. V trimming: 3 bases; J trimming: 5 bases; junction bases outside the gene matches: 11. Germline-derived CDR1 and CDR2 are LGHDT and YNNKEL (reference sequence). The CDR3 reads CASSQRSSGSLGDTQYF. The CDR3 region has the DNA TGTGCCAGCAGCCAGCGGTCTAGCGGGAGTCTGGGAGATACGCAGTATTTT.

This clonotype was counted many times. The CDR3 loop reads CASRSGTRFITNEKLFF. Written as DNA, the CDR3 is TGTGCCAGCAGGTCCGGGACGAGATTTATAACTAATGAAAAACTGTTTTTT. The chain joins TRBV2 to TRBJ1-4, with D tentatively TRBD1 (5 bases). Trimming removed 6 bases at V and 1 base at J, with 18 bases between. Germline V lookup: CDR1 SNHLY, CDR2 FYNNEI. The CDR3 length is 17 residues.

This clonotype has just a few counts. This chain links TRBV7-2 with TRBJ2-7; 7 nucleotides match TRBD2. Unmatched junction bases numbered 8, after V lost 3 bases and J lost 6 bases. This CDR3 comprises 14 residues. The germline gives CDR1 SGHTA, CDR2 FQGNSA. CDR3 sequence reads: CASSLGTIVREQYF. For the CDR3, the DNA is TGTGCCAGCAGCTTGGGGACTATCGTTCGCGAGCAGTACTTC.

A note on this clonotype: One base away lies a much larger clone, so this may be a sequencing read error. The CDR3 loop reads CVSSFGRANEQYF. The CDR3 coding sequence is TGTGTCAGCAGTTTTGGAAGAGCGAACGAGCAGTACTTC. The V and J genes are TRBV12-3 or TRBV12-4 and TRBJ2-7, with D unresolved. This CDR3 contains 13 residues.

On this clonotype: A much bigger clone sits one base away, suggesting this may be a read error. This chain uses TRBV11-2 with TRBJ2-1; D gene ambiguous. This CDR3 is built from 15 residues. V was shortened by 5 bases and J by 8 bases, with 19 bases between the two germline ends. Germline V CDR1 and CDR2: SGHAT, FQNNGV. CDR3 protein: CASSHPVGHHHEQFF. In DNA, the CDR3 is TGTGCCAGCAGCCATCCTGTCGGGCACCACCATGAGCAGTTCTTC.